Detailed here is one T cell receptor beta chain. This specimen belongs to a study of preoperative IRX-2 immunotherapy in early breast cancer. The treatment here: preoperative locoregional IRX-2 cytokine immunotherapy. Measured with immunoSEQ multiplex PCR; TCRdb has only the in-frame clones, and not every one. This sample has 25,000 to 35,000 clones, with roughly four fifths found just once. This CDR3 contains 16 residues. The germline gives CDR1 SGHNT, CDR2 YENEEA. The V and J ends lost 2 bases and 7 bases, in that order; junction bases with no gene match: 7. The chain couples TRBV11-3 to TRBJ1-6; TRBD1 agrees at 8 bases. Collection of the sample occurred from a patient treated with IRX-2 immunotherapy. The sequence derives from a human donor with breast cancer. CDR3 region: CASSLSRTGSNSPLHF. The DNA of the CDR3 is TGTGCCAGCAGCTTATCCCGGACAGGGAGCAATTCACCCCTCCACTTT.